Following are 21 T cell receptor beta chains from one sample sequenced in a study of T cell responses to AZD1222 COVID-19 vaccine. The table came from immunoSEQ multiplex PCR; TCRdb's copy has only in-frame clones and leaves some out. Here the sample spans about 130,000 clones, 80% to 90% being singletons. Sample: peripheral blood, taken on day 0 of AZD1222 vaccination. All receptors derive from an adult in good health.

This chain joins TRBV5-6 and TRBJ1-4; 8 positions match TRBD1. Trimming took 2 bases from V and 6 from J; bases not matched to a gene: 6. Germline lookup yields CDR1 SGHDT and CDR2 YYEEEE. The CDR3 is 15 residues long. CDR3 nucleotide sequence: TGTGCCAGCAGCTTTCCCGGACAGGGTGATGAAAAACTGTTTTTT. It codes for CASSFPGQGDEKLFF. Combining the CDR3 with reference TRBV5-6 and TRBJ1-4 gives the whole variable domain DAGVTQSPTHLIKTRGQQVTLRCSPKSGHDTVSWYQQALGQGPQFIFQYYEEEERQRGNFPDRFSGHQFPNYSSELNVNALLLGDSALYLCASSFPGQGDEKLFFGSGTQLSVL.

This chain uses TRBV24-1 with TRBJ1-2; D might be TRBD1 (6 bases). CDR3 length equals 13 residues. Trimming shortened V by 9 bases and J by 0 bases, and 10 bases separated the two germline ends. CDR1 is KGHDR and CDR2 is SFDVKD in the germline V gene. In nucleotides, the CDR3 is TGTGCCACCCAGGGGTTTACTAACTATGGCTACACCTTC. It yields the protein CATQGFTNYGYTF.

The chain has TRBV7-9 and TRBJ2-1; 7 bases map to TRBD2. The CDR3 spans 15 residues. Germline V gene data show CDR1 as SEHNR and CDR2 as FQNEAQ (reference sequence). V lost 3 bases to trimming and J lost 5 bases; unmatched junction nucleotides: 7. This CDR3 reads CASSFFGGSHNEQFF. The CDR3, as DNA: TGTGCCAGCAGCTTCTTCGGGGGGTCGCACAATGAGCAGTTCTTC.

The V gene is TRBV4-1, the J gene TRBJ1-5; D is ambiguous. This CDR3 contains 16 residues. Germline CDR1 reads MGHRA; CDR2 reads YSYEKL. Trimming shortened V by 0 bases and J by 0 bases, and 9 bases separated the two germline ends. The CDR3 coding sequence is TGCGCCAGCAGCCAAGACGTGGTTTATAGCAATCAGCCCCAGCATTTT. Protein product: CASSQDVVYSNQPQHF.

The chain has TRBV10-1 and TRBJ1-1, with 10 bases matching TRBD1. CDR1 WNHNN and CDR2 SYGVQD come from the germline V gene (reference sequence). The V and J ends lost 8 bases and 2 bases, in that order; junction bases with no gene match: 5. This CDR3 contains 14 residues. In DNA, the CDR3 is TGCGCCAGCCTAAGGGACAGGGGAAACACTGAAGCTTTCTTT. It is translated as CASLRDRGNTEAFF.

The chain recombines TRBV2 with TRBJ2-1; the match to TRBD1 covers 9 bases. The germline CDR1 and CDR2 sequences are SNHLY and FYNNEI. CDR3 length: 15 amino acids. J lost 4 bases, V lost 8 bases, and 9 bases had no gene match. The CDR3 region has the DNA TGTGCCAGCCTAAAGGGGACAGGGAATTACAATGAGCAGTTCTTC. Translating it yields CASLKGTGNYNEQFF.

The chain carries TRBV4-1 and TRBJ2-7, with TRBD1 matching over 8 bases. Germline V gives CDR1 MGHRA, CDR2 YSYEKL. There are 15 residues in the CDR3. Trimming removed 3 bases from V and 3 bases from J; junction bases left unmatched: 7. The CDR3 spells CASSHGQGPIYEQYF. For the CDR3, the DNA is TGCGCCAGCAGCCATGGACAGGGACCGATCTACGAGCAGTACTTC.

The CDR3 protein is CASSLGRVGEPQHF. DNA for the CDR3: TGTGCCAGCAGCTTGGGCAGGGTGGGTGAGCCCCAGCATTTT. This sequence joins TRBV7-2 and TRBJ1-5; D is possibly TRBD1 (5 bases). The germline V and J ends were trimmed by 3 bases and 8 bases, with 14 bases remaining between them. The CDR3 contains 14 residues. Germline V gene lookup returns CDR1 SGHTA and CDR2 FQGNSA.

This sequence joins TRBV19 and TRBJ1-6; a weak D match, TRBD1 (6 bases). Looked up from germline, CDR1 is LNHDA and CDR2 is SQIVND (reference sequence). The V end lost 5 bases, the J end lost 7 bases, and 18 bases lay between the germline ends. The CDR3 spans 16 residues. The CDR3 nucleotides read TGTGCCAGTAGTGCGTGGACAGAGGTGGGGAATTCACCCCTCCACTTT. Protein: CASSAWTEVGNSPLHF.

The V gene is TRBV5-1, the J gene TRBJ2-7; the D gene is possibly TRBD2 (5 bases). The length of the CDR3 is 13 residues. V was trimmed by 3 bases and J by 4 bases, leaving 11 bases between them. Germline-derived CDR1 and CDR2 are SGHRS and YFSETQ. CDR3 coding DNA: TGCGCCAGCAGCTCAGACCGGACTTACGAGCAGTACTTC. Its translation is CASSSDRTYEQYF. The entire variable domain, with the rest obtained from reference TRBV5-1 and TRBJ2-7, is as follows: KAGVTQTPRYLIKTRGQQVTLSCSPISGHRSVSWYQQTPGQGLQFLFEYFSETQRNKGNFPGRFSGRQFSNSRSEMNVSTLELGDSALYLCASSSDRTYEQYFGPGTRLTVT.

The gene calls are TRBV4-3 and TRBJ1-1; unclear D gene. The germline gives CDR1 LGHNA, CDR2 YSLEER. This CDR3 comprises 17 residues. The V end was cut by 0 bases, the J end by 1 base, with 15 bases between. The CDR3 region is CASSQEYPLPRNTEAFF. The CDR3 coding sequence is TGCGCCAGCAGCCAAGAATACCCCTTGCCGAGGAACACTGAAGCTTTCTTT.

V is TRBV18 and J is TRBJ2-7; no clear D gene. V gave up 4 bases and J gave up 0 bases, with 7 bases separating them. Germline CDR1 is KGHSH and CDR2 is LQKENI. This CDR3 has 13 amino acids. The CDR3 is CASSLPTSYEQYF. CDR3 sequence (DNA): TGTGCCAGCTCACTACCAACCTCCTACGAGCAGTACTTC.

This chain connects TRBV30 to TRBJ2-5; 7 nucleotides line up with TRBD2. The length of the CDR3 is 14 residues. J gave up 7 bases and V 3 bases, and 11 bases lay outside the gene matches. The germline CDR1 and CDR2 sequences are GTSNPN and SVGIG (reference sequence). CDR3 protein: CAWRDRDYGATQYF. Here the CDR3 DNA reads TGTGCCTGGAGAGACCGGGACTACGGGGCGACCCAGTACTTC.

The chain carries TRBV6-2 or TRBV6-3 and TRBJ1-2; D gene ambiguous. V was trimmed by 2 bases and J by 4 bases, leaving 8 bases between them. Germline CDR1 MNHEY, CDR2 SVGEGT. This CDR3 is 13 amino acids long. The CDR3 nucleotides are TGTGCCAGCAGTTACCAGGCCATCTATGGCTACACCTTC. This gives the protein CASSYQAIYGYTF.

The chain couples TRBV5-1 to TRBJ2-3; tentatively, D is TRBD1 (6 bases). Germline V CDR1 and CDR2: SGHRS, YFSETQ. With 0 bases removed from V and 2 bases from J, the gap between germline ends came to 10 bases. The CDR3 is 15 residues long. The CDR3 nucleotides read TGCGCCAGCAGCTTGGCAGGGGTGGTCACAGATACGCAGTATTTT. Protein sequence: CASSLAGVVTDTQYF.

This clone turned up a few times. This sequence joins TRBV14 and TRBJ1-3; 7 bases are shared with TRBD1. CDR1 and CDR2 from the germline V gene are SGHDN and FVKESK. The CDR3 runs 17 residues. V was clipped by 1 base and J by 1 base; unmatched bases: 7. CDR3 loop: CASSQVKQGLSGNTIYF. CDR3 sequence (DNA): TGTGCCAGCAGCCAAGTGAAACAGGGGTTGTCTGGAAACACCATATATTTT.

J is TRBJ2-7 and V is TRBV7-2; D remains ambiguous. CDR3 size: 15 residues. Germline CDR1 SGHTA, CDR2 FQGNSA. V dropped 0 bases and J dropped 2 bases, with 11 bases sitting between them. Written as DNA, the CDR3 is TGTGCCAGCAGCTTAGCGGGCACCGAGGCCTACGAGCAGTACTTC. Residues: CASSLAGTEAYEQYF.

This rearrangement joins TRBV3-1 (or the pseudogene TRBV3-2) to TRBJ1-2; D call uncertain. Between the trimmed V and J ends, which lost 5 bases and 8 bases, there was a span of 21 bases. CDR3 size: 15 residues. Germline V gives CDR1 LGHDT, CDR2 YNNKEL (reference sequence). CDR3 nucleotide sequence: TGTGCCAGCAGCAACCCCCGTGGCAGCGGCGGGGGCTACACCTTC. It encodes CASSNPRGSGGGYTF.

The chain combines TRBV19 with TRBJ2-5; TRBD1 is a possible D gene (5 bases). Trimming took off 2 bases at V and 2 bases at J, with 12 bases between the two ends. The CDR3 contains 15 residues. Germline V gene sequence: CDR1 LNHDA, CDR2 SQIVND (reference sequence). CDR3 amino acids: CASSIQQGPQETQYF. CDR3 nucleotides: TGTGCCAGTAGTATACAGCAGGGCCCACAAGAGACCCAGTACTTC.

CDR3 sequence: CASRQSVLPRGKNSGANVLTF. The CDR3 DNA sequence: TGCGCCAGCAGACAGAGTGTGCTCCCCAGGGGGAAAAACTCTGGGGCCAACGTCCTGACTTTC. V and J are TRBV4-1 and TRBJ2-6, with 7 bases matching TRBD1. V lost 6 bases and J lost 0; bases outside the gene matches: 20. The CDR3 has 21 residues. The V gene's germline CDR1 is MGHRA and CDR2 YSYEKL.

This chain uses TRBV5-1 with TRBJ1-2; TRBD1 is a possible D gene (6 bases). Trimming stripped 1 base from V and 7 bases from J, with 11 bases between. CDR3 size: 13 residues. CDR1 is SGHRS, CDR2 YFSETQ, per germline. DNA for the CDR3: TGCGCCAGCAGCTTGACAGGGCCGGGTGGCTACACCTTC. Protein product: CASSLTGPGGYTF. The full variable domain, in which reference TRBV5-1 and TRBJ1-2 provide the parts outside the CDR3, is KAGVTQTPRYLIKTRGQQVTLSCSPISGHRSVSWYQQTPGQGLQFLFEYFSETQRNKGNFPGRFSGRQFSNSRSEMNVSTLELGDSALYLCASSLTGPGGYTFGSGTRLTVV.